This T cell receptor beta chain was sequenced for a study of T cells in tuberculosis. Sequenced by immunoSEQ multiplex PCR; TCRdb stores in-frame clones only, minus some. Of 40,000 to 45,000 clones in the sample, about 95% were seen once. Study-wide points: Smaller distances to GMM-specific TCRs suggested their expansion in active tuberculosis. GEM motif frequencies gave 55% to 75% accuracy; the GMM repertoire gave about 86%.

Tuberculin skin test and IGRA determined adolescents' latent tuberculosis status at entry. Comment on this clone: Its antigen is still unknown.

CDR1 and CDR2 from the germline V gene are MNHEY and SMNVEV (reference sequence). This CDR3 has 15 residues. The V and J ends lost 3 bases and 2 bases, in that order; junction bases with no gene match: 1. What was sequenced was PBMCs. This rearrangement joins TRBV27 to TRBJ1-5; 10 nucleotides align to TRBD1. The source of this sequence is a donor aged 5-35 years with latent tuberculosis or without tuberculosis infection. Some clones in this sample may be carry-over from other donors' samples. Here the CDR3 reads CASSFGTGGNQPQHF. The CDR3 DNA reads as TGTGCCAGCAGTTTTGGGACAGGGGGCAATCAGCCCCAGCATTTT.